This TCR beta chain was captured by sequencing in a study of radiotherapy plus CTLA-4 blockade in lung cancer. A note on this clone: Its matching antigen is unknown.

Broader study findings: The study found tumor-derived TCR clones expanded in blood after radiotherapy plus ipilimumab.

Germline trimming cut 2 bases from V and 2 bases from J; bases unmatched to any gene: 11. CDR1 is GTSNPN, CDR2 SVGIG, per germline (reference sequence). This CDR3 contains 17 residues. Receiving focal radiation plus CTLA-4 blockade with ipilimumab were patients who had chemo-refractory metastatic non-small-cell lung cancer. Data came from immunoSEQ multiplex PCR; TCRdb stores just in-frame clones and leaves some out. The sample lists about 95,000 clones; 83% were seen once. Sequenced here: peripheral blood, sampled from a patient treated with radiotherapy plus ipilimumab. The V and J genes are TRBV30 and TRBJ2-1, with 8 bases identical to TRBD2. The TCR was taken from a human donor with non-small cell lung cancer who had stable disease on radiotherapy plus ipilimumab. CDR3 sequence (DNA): TGTGCCTGGAGTTACACAACGGGACTAGTCCCCTACAATGAGCAGTTCTTC. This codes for CAWSYTTGLVPYNEQFF.